These T cell receptor beta chains were read from a single sample in a study of CD8+ T cells in alopecia areata. Using immunoSEQ multiplex PCR, the repertoire was profiled, and TCRdb retains in-frame clones only, with some absent. The sample lists under 350,000 clones; roughly 50% were seen once. This specimen consisted of CD4+ T cells sorted from blood, obtained at week 24, from a patient treated with tofacitinib. These receptors came from a human donor with alopecia areata. Both conserved end residues are part of each CDR3. A D gene is named only where the DNA matches it firmly. Where a row states a size, it is once, few, many or the class of an expanded clone; other rows omit it.

J gene | D gene | V gene | clone size | CDR3 protein | CDR3 DNA
TRBJ2-7 | TRBD2 | TRBV7-9 | . | CASKARGGREQYF | TGTGCCAGCAAAGCCCGGGGGGGCCGCGAGCAGTACTTC
TRBJ1-1 | . | TRBV7-9 | many | CASSFQERVGAFF | TGTGCCAGCAGCTTTCAAGAACGGGTAGGAGCTTTCTTT
TRBJ2-2 | TRBD2 | TRBV27 | . | CASRDSGAPNTGELFF | TGTGCCAGCAGAGATAGCGGGGCGCCGAACACCGGGGAGCTGTTTTTT
TRBJ1-4 | . | TRBV19 | few | CASSARGRPKGEKLFF | TGTGCCAGTAGTGCGAGAGGACGGCCCAAGGGTGAAAAACTGTTTTTT
TRBJ2-1 | . | TRBV7-2 | . | CASSSGTTSYNEQFF | TGTGCCAGCAGTTCCGGGACCACCTCCTACAATGAGCAGTTCTTC
TRBJ2-2 | TRBD2 | TRBV29-1 | few | CSARLAGDGLSANTGELFF | TGCAGCGCGCGACTAGCGGGGGACGGTCTAAGCGCGAACACCGGGGAGCTGTTTTTT
TRBJ1-2 | . | TRBV6-1 | . | CASSPPPPQVGYTF | TGTGCCAGCAGCCCCCCGCCGCCGCAGGTTGGCTACACCTTC
TRBJ2-5 | . | TRBV18 | . | CASSPQKTEKETQYF | TGCGCCAGCTCACCACAAAAGACAGAAAAAGAGACCCAGTACTTC
TRBJ2-5 | . | TRBV5-4 | . | CASSLKQYRAQETQYF | TGTGCCAGCAGCTTGAAGCAATACAGGGCCCAAGAGACCCAGTACTTC
TRBJ2-3 | . | TRBV11-2 | few | CASSLDGVSRRETDTQYF | TGTGCCAGCAGCTTAGATGGGGTCTCTAGGCGTGAAACAGATACGCAGTATTTT
TRBJ2-7 | . | TRBV29-1 | . | CSVETDSSYEQYF | TGCAGCGTTGAGACAGATAGTAGCTACGAGCAGTACTTC
TRBJ1-1 | . | TRBV5-6 | . | CASSLNTEAFF | TGTGCCAGCAGCTTGAACACTGAAGCTTTCTTT
TRBJ2-7 | . | TRBV7-2 | few | CASSPDHYEQYF | TGTGCCAGCAGCCCGGACCACTACGAGCAGTACTTC
TRBJ2-1 | . | TRBV5-6 | . | CASSLAGGTLSFNNNEQFF | TGTGCCAGCAGCTTGGCCGGGGGCACTCTGTCCTTTAATAACAATGAGCAGTTCTTC
TRBJ1-2 | TRBD1 | TRBV9 | few | CASSVVWDRGTYGYTF | TGTGCCAGCAGCGTAGTGTGGGACAGGGGAACTTATGGCTACACCTTC
TRBJ1-4 | . | TRBV7-9 | few | CASSFAGWDEKLFF | TGTGCCAGCAGCTTCGCCGGGTGGGATGAAAAACTGTTTTTT
TRBJ2-1 | . | TRBV9 | . | CASSETPGSNEQFF | TGTGCCAGCAGTGAGACACCTGGGTCCAATGAGCAGTTCTTC
TRBJ1-2 | . | TRBV29-1 | few | CSVDEILLGARGYTF | TGCAGCGTTGACGAGATCCTCTTGGGGGCGCGGGGCTACACCTTC
TRBJ2-3 | . | TRBV29-1 | . | CSVVVSTDTQYF | TGCAGCGTTGTTGTTAGCACAGATACGCAGTATTTT
TRBJ1-1 | . | TRBV7-2 | . | CASSLHMNTEAFF | TGTGCCAGCAGCCTACATATGAACACTGAAGCTTTCTTT
TRBJ2-2 | . | TRBV7-9 | . | CVSSTRMGGGAEDTGELFF | TGTGTCAGCAGCACACGGATGGGTGGAGGGGCGGAGGACACCGGGGAGCTGTTTTTT
TRBJ1-6 | . | TRBV23-1 | few | CASSQSGNSPLHF | TGCGCCAGCAGTCAATCGGGGAATTCACCCCTCCACTTT
TRBJ1-2 | . | TRBV25-1 | few | CASSDPGRGNYGYTF | TGTGCCAGCAGCGATCCGGGACGGGGAAACTATGGCTACACCTTC
TRBJ2-2 | . | TRBV4-3 | . | CASSQDNIRTGELFF | TGCGCCAGCAGCCAAGATAATATTAGGACCGGGGAGCTGTTTTTT
TRBJ1-2 | . | TRBV13 | . | CASEEPNYGYTF | TGTGCCAGCGAGGAACCTAACTATGGCTACACCTTC
TRBJ2-3 | . | TRBV9 | . | CASSARHSSTDTQYF | TGTGCCAGCAGCGCCCGTCATTCTAGCACAGATACGCAGTATTTT
TRBJ1-6 | . | TRBV18 | . | CASSQAENSPLHF | TGTGCCAGCTCACAGGCAGAAAATTCACCCCTCCACTTT
TRBJ2-1 | . | TRBV7-9 | . | CASTPWGPGSFSNEQFF | TGTGCCAGCACCCCCTGGGGGCCGGGGAGCTTTAGCAATGAGCAGTTCTTC
TRBJ1-1 | . | TRBV11-2 | few | CASSLAGGTEAFF | TGTGCCAGCAGCTTAGCGGGGGGCACTGAAGCTTTCTTT
TRBJ2-7 | . | TRBV28 | . | CASSFRAPPAQYF | TGTGCCAGCAGTTTCCGGGCCCCACCGGCGCAGTACTTC
TRBJ1-5 | TRBD1 | TRBV4-1 | . | CASSLGQGLQAGQPQHF | TGCGCCAGCAGCCTGGGACAGGGCTTGCAAGCGGGTCAGCCCCAGCATTTT
TRBJ2-7 | TRBD1 | TRBV7-9 | . | CASRRTGTSYEQYF | TGTGCCAGCAGACGGACAGGAACCTCCTACGAGCAGTACTTC
TRBJ1-6 | . | TRBV4-3 | . | CASSQDPSYNSPLHF | TGCGCCAGCAGCCAAGATCCCTCCTATAATTCACCCCTCCACTTT
TRBJ2-2 | . | TRBV23-1 | few | CASSQAIAGPEENTGELFF | TGCGCCAGCAGTCAAGCTATTGCGGGCCCCGAGGAGAACACCGGGGAGCTGTTTTTT
TRBJ1-2 | TRBD1 | TRBV5-1 | . | CASSLSVGTGGDGYTF | TGCGCCAGCAGCTTGTCCGTCGGGACAGGAGGTGATGGCTACACCTTC
TRBJ2-3 | . | TRBV28 | few | CASKVGSTDTQYF | TGTGCCAGCAAGGTGGGGTCCACAGATACGCAGTATTTT
TRBJ1-6 | . | TRBV30 | . | CAWSGVSPLHF | TGTGCCTGGAGCGGAGTTTCACCCCTCCACTTT
TRBJ2-1 | . | TRBV19 | few | CASSIASGLAGNEQFF | TGTGCCAGTAGTATTGCTTCAGGGTTGGCAGGCAATGAGCAGTTCTTC
TRBJ2-2 | . | TRBV2 | . | CASSAQGTNTGELFF | TGTGCCAGCAGTGCACAGGGAACGAACACCGGGGAGCTGTTTTTT
TRBJ2-7 | . | TRBV5-1 | . | CASSLVFGQGGEQYF | TGCGCCAGCAGCTTGGTTTTTGGGCAGGGCGGCGAGCAGTACTTC
TRBJ2-1 | . | TRBV10-3 | few | CAISGGGTPGTSEQFF | TGTGCCATCAGTGGAGGGGGGACCCCGGGAACAAGTGAGCAGTTCTTC
TRBJ2-1 | . | TRBV2 | . | CASSRGSYNEQFF | TGTGCCAGCAGCAGGGGATCCTACAATGAGCAGTTCTTC
TRBJ2-3 | TRBD2 | TRBV4-2 | . | CASSQDPQRGTSTDTQYF | TGTGCCAGCAGCCAAGATCCCCAGCGGGGGACCTCCACAGATACGCAGTATTTT
TRBJ1-6 | . | TRBV29-1 | . | CSVVDGRTDSPLHF | TGCAGCGTTGTTGATGGGCGTACGGATTCACCCCTCCACTTT
TRBJ2-6 | . | TRBV30 | . | CAWTGSPGANVLTF | TGTGCCTGGACAGGGAGCCCTGGGGCCAACGTCCTGACTTTC
TRBJ2-7 | TRBD1 | TRBV7-2 | few | CASSLVRDSPSYEQYF | TGTGCCAGCAGCTTAGTGAGGGACAGCCCTTCCTACGAGCAGTACTTC
TRBJ1-2 | . | TRBV30 | . | CAWSVGLYGYTF | TGTGCCTGGAGTGTCGGACTCTATGGCTACACCTTC
TRBJ1-2 | . | TRBV28 | . | CASGDQGLNYGYTF | TGTGCCAGCGGGGACCAGGGCCTAAACTATGGCTACACCTTC
TRBJ2-5 | . | TRBV5-6 | . | CASSLAGWERGETQYF | TGTGCCAGCAGCTTGGCCGGGTGGGAGAGAGGGGAGACCCAGTACTTC
TRBJ2-7 | . | TRBV7-2 | few | CASSITGSFSYEQYF | TGTGCCAGCAGCATCACAGGGAGCTTCTCCTACGAGCAGTACTTC
TRBJ1-2 | . | TRBV29-1 | . | CSVAGEVRGYTF | TGCAGCGTTGCTGGGGAGGTGCGTGGCTACACCTTC